The rows below give T cell receptor beta chains drawn from one sample of a study of beta chain features in type 1 diabetes. The assay was immunoSEQ multiplex PCR, and TCRdb's table has in-frame clones only and misses some. The sample lists 250,000 or so clones; about 30% were seen once. Source material: central memory CD4+ T cells from blood. These TCRs come from a man younger than 40 in good health. Both conserved end residues are part of each CDR3.

j_call: TRBJ2-7
v_call: TRBV7-6
cdr3_aa: CASSSPGQGAVQYF

j_call: TRBJ2-3
v_call: TRBV2
cdr3_aa: CASRGELGGTQYF

j_call: TRBJ1-1
v_call: TRBV7-2
cdr3_aa: CASSFQGSEAFF

j_call: TRBJ2-3
v_call: TRBV4-3
cdr3_aa: CASSQTSGAGTDTQYF

j_call: -
v_call: TRBV13
cdr3_aa: CASSSSGTYEQYF

j_call: TRBJ2-1
v_call: TRBV18
cdr3_aa: CASSPFSGSYNEQFF

j_call: TRBJ1-2
v_call: TRBV7-2
cdr3_aa: CASSLVRLKASNYGYTF

j_call: TRBJ2-7
v_call: TRBV7-2
cdr3_aa: CASSSTGHLYEQYF

j_call: TRBJ1-6
v_call: TRBV4-1
cdr3_aa: CASSQDRGGYSPLHF

j_call: TRBJ2-5
v_call: TRBV5-4
cdr3_aa: CATTVQETETQYF

j_call: TRBJ1-1
v_call: TRBV28
cdr3_aa: CASSYQRTEAFF

j_call: TRBJ2-5
v_call: TRBV11-1
cdr3_aa: CASSLWSGEETQYF

j_call: TRBJ2-3
v_call: TRBV18
cdr3_aa: CASSPQDRSNTQYF

j_call: TRBJ2-7
v_call: TRBV28
cdr3_aa: CASSQTPYTYEQYF

j_call: TRBJ1-1
v_call: TRBV29-1
cdr3_aa: CSARQGNTEAFF

j_call: TRBJ1-2
v_call: TRBV29-1
cdr3_aa: CSVDDPNYGYTF

j_call: TRBJ2-3
v_call: TRBV9
cdr3_aa: CASSEGVATDTQYF

j_call: TRBJ2-3
v_call: TRBV19
cdr3_aa: CARGLPAGTDTQYF

j_call: TRBJ1-3
v_call: TRBV5-1
cdr3_aa: CASSVGHPSSGNTIYF

j_call: TRBJ1-2
v_call: TRBV7-2
cdr3_aa: CASSLSVNYGYTF

j_call: TRBJ2-1
v_call: TRBV28
cdr3_aa: CASSSAGVGEQFF

j_call: TRBJ2-7
v_call: TRBV15
cdr3_aa: CATSRSLAGPSSYEQYF

j_call: TRBJ2-3
v_call: TRBV2
cdr3_aa: CASSGGQEGVESTQYF

j_call: TRBJ2-6
v_call: TRBV9
cdr3_aa: CASSVRDRASGANVLTF